These T cell receptor beta chains were read from a single sample in a study of identical twins. Each CDR3 protein is one row after TCRdb ran MiXCR on the 5' RACE reads. This table holds 450,000 to 650,000 distinct CDR3 sequences, just under 10% found once. These data were also filed under a second study, of yellow fever vaccine responses in identical twins.

The sample was PBMCs. The source of these receptors is a woman aged 18-29 years in good health. CDR3s include the opening cysteine and the closing phenylalanine or tryptophan. The D gene is left open where the match is weak. Expanded clones are given a class, and other clones once, few, many or no size at all.

TRBV20-1	few	NA	14	TRBJ2-2	CSARDTRGTGELFF	TGCAGTGCTAGAGACACTAGGGGGACCGGGGAGCTGTTTTTT
TRBV20-1	NA	TRBD2	16	TRBJ2-3	CSARTSGRLLTDTQYF	TGCAGTGCTAGAACTAGCGGGAGACTCCTCACAGATACGCAGTATTTT
TRBV6-4	medium-sized	TRBD2	15	TRBJ2-3	CASSTSGGATDTQYF	TGTGCCAGCAGTACTAGCGGGGGGGCCACAGATACGCAGTATTTT
TRBV12-3/TRBV12-4	few	NA	17	TRBJ2-6	CASSSGRLRSGANVLTF	TGTGCCAGCAGTTCGGGACGGTTGCGCTCTGGGGCCAACGTCCTGACTTTC
TRBV24-1	NA	TRBD1	13	TRBJ2-1	CAAGQDRYNEQFF	TGTGCCGCCGGACAGGACCGCTACAATGAGCAGTTCTTC
TRBV6-1	many	NA	14	TRBJ2-3	CASSEFLESDTQYF	TGTGCCAGCAGTGAGTTTTTGGAATCAGATACGCAGTATTTT
TRBV20-1	NA	TRBD1	16	TRBJ2-1	CCARDTGQINYNEQFF	TGCTGTGCTAGAGATACGGGACAGATCAACTACAATGAGCAGTTCTTC
TRBV29-1	many	NA	14	TRBJ2-1	CSVEGLGEGVHQFF	TGCAGCGTTGAAGGTCTAGGCGAGGGGGTTCACCAGTTCTTC
TRBV7-9	NA	NA	15	TRBJ2-3	CVSSLAIGITDTQYF	TGTGTCAGCAGCTTAGCGATCGGAATCACAGATACGCAGTATTTT
TRBV2	few	TRBD1	14	TRBJ2-7	CASSRKTGASEQYF	TGTGCCAGCAGTCGAAAAACAGGGGCCTCCGAGCAGTACTTC
TRBV11-2	many	NA	16	TRBJ1-2	CASSPLLKGDNYGYTF	TGTGCCAGCAGCCCGCTATTGAAGGGTGATAACTATGGCTACACCTTC
TRBV29-1	many	NA	13	TRBJ2-7	CSGAWGPDYEQYF	TGCAGCGGGGCTTGGGGCCCCGACTACGAGCAGTACTTC
TRBV4-1	few	TRBD2	15	TRBJ2-7	CASSQTGTSGYEQYF	TGCGCCAGCAGCCAAACCGGGACTAGCGGCTACGAGCAGTACTTC
TRBV12-3/TRBV12-4	NA	NA	13	TRBJ2-7	CASSGSDYYEQYF	TGTGCCAGCAGTGGTAGCGATTACTACGAGCAGTACTTC
TRBV6-5	few	NA	14	TRBJ2-1	CASRLAASYNEQFF	TGTGCCAGCAGACTAGCTGCGTCCTACAATGAGCAGTTCTTC
TRBV6-1	few	TRBD1	14	TRBJ1-4	CASRRQGTNEKLFF	TGTGCCAGCAGACGACAGGGAACTAATGAAAAACTGTTTTTT
TRBV4-2	many	NA	15	TRBJ2-1	CASSQAQRAGNEQFF	TGTGCCAGCAGCCAAGCCCAGCGGGCCGGCAATGAGCAGTTCTTC
TRBV20-1	once	NA	13	TRBJ2-5	CSGADFPQEAQYF	TGCAGTGGAGCGGACTTCCCCCAAGAGGCCCAGTACTTC
TRBV12-3/TRBV12-4	many	NA	11	TRBJ1-1	CASISGKSAFF	TGTGCCAGCATCTCCGGAAAATCGGCTTTCTTT
TRBV12-3/TRBV12-4	many	TRBD1	14	TRBJ2-1	CASSFRQGADEQFF	TGTGCCAGCAGTTTCCGACAGGGGGCCGATGAGCAGTTCTTC
TRBV7-9	few	NA	14	TRBJ2-2	CASRKTGSDGELFF	TGTGCCAGCAGAAAAACAGGGTCCGACGGGGAGCTGTTTTTT
TRBV4-3	many	NA	15	TRBJ1-2	CASSQVGANLYGYTF	TGCGCCAGCAGCCAAGTAGGGGCGAACCTCTATGGCTACACCTTC
TRBV2	few	NA	14	TRBJ2-7	CASSDDQLSYEQYF	TGTGCCAGCAGTGACGACCAGCTCTCCTACGAGCAGTACTTC
TRBV9	few	TRBD2	16	TRBJ2-7	CASSVGPGTSTYEQYF	TGTGCCAGCAGCGTAGGGCCCGGGACTAGTACCTACGAGCAGTACTTC
TRBV28	many	NA	14	TRBJ2-1	CASSIMTGNNEQFF	TGTGCCAGCAGCATAATGACTGGAAACAATGAGCAGTTCTTC
TRBV20-1	NA	TRBD2	15	TRBJ2-3	CFARALAGNTDTQYF	TGCTTTGCTAGGGCCCTAGCGGGGAACACAGATACGCAGTATTTT
TRBV4-2	many	NA	14	TRBJ1-1	CASSQDLEGTEAFF	TGTGCCAGCAGCCAGGACCTCGAGGGCACTGAAGCTTTCTTT
TRBV20-1	once	TRBD1	14	TRBJ2-7	CSAKTGLGSYEQYF	TGCAGTGCAAAGACAGGGCTAGGGAGCTACGAGCAGTACTTC
TRBV7-2	NA	TRBD1	18	TRBJ2-2	CASSSSRDRGHDTGELFF	TGTGCCAGCAGCTCGTCCCGGGACAGGGGGCACGACACCGGGGAGCTGTTTTTT
TRBV7-2	many	NA	14	TRBJ2-1	CASRLTPDYNEQFF	TGTGCCAGCAGACTAACCCCCGACTACAATGAGCAGTTCTTC
TRBV9	many	TRBD2	16	TRBJ2-1	CASSVIAGEPYNEQFF	TGTGCCAGCAGCGTGATAGCGGGAGAACCCTACAATGAGCAGTTCTTC
TRBV25-1	few	NA	12	TRBJ1-5	CASRVGNQPQHF	TGTGCCAGCAGGGTGGGCAATCAGCCCCAGCATTTT
TRBV12-3/TRBV12-4	many	NA	15	TRBJ1-1	CASSRYRASNTEAFF	TGTGCCAGCAGTCGCTACAGGGCCTCTAACACTGAAGCTTTCTTT
TRBV7-2	NA	NA	14	TRBJ1-1	CASRRGGPNTEAFF	TGTGCCAGCAGACGGGGGGGGCCGAACACTGAAGCTTTCTTT
TRBV6-2/TRBV6-3	NA	NA	15	TRBJ2-1	CASSTGTTNYNEQFF	TGTGCCAGCAGTACCGGGACCACAAATTACAATGAGCAGTTCTTC
TRBV5-1	few	TRBD1	15	TRBJ2-7	CASSFGTGVGYEQYF	TGCGCCAGCTCCTTTGGGACAGGGGTTGGCTACGAGCAGTACTTC
TRBV5-1	many	NA	13	TRBJ1-2	CASSLAGGHGYTF	TGCGCCAGCAGCTTGGCGGGGGGACATGGCTACACCTTC
TRBV6-2/TRBV6-3	many	TRBD1	12	TRBJ2-3	CASSYGDRTQYF	TGTGCCAGCAGTTACGGGGACAGAACGCAGTATTTT
TRBV2	many	NA	12	TRBJ2-7	CASRRVSNEQYF	TGTGCCAGCAGGAGAGTGTCGAATGAGCAGTACTTC
TRBV6-2/TRBV6-3	few	NA	15	TRBJ2-1	CASSPDKFKNNEQFF	TGTGCCAGCAGCCCCGACAAGTTCAAAAACAATGAGCAGTTCTTC
TRBV5-6	NA	TRBD1	15	TRBJ2-1	CASTETGVGGDEQFF	TGTGCCAGCACCGAAACAGGGGTTGGTGGCGATGAGCAGTTCTTC